This T cell receptor beta chain comes out of a study of T cell responses to AZD1222 COVID-19 vaccine (dated by TCRdb to about 2021). At the level of the whole study: AZD1222 recipients whose second dose came at about 4 weeks and those whose second dose came at about 12 weeks were combined into one group, since spike-specific TCR depth and breadth did not differ between the two schedules. A total of over 230 trial participants underwent TCR sequencing, of whom 207 had received two doses of AZD1222 and 26 had received two doses of the MenACWY control vaccine. Enrollment into the trials was organized by age into subgroups of 18-55, 56-69 and 70-plus years, and those subgroups contained roughly 160, 29 and 62 TCR-sequenced participants, respectively.

Including cysteine and phenylalanine, the CDR3 has 14 amino acids. The sequence is cut down to CDR3 DNA, 42 bases in frame from base 1. The germline V gene supplies CDR1 WSHSY and CDR2 SAAADI. V and J are truncated by 8 bases and 0 bases respectively, leaving an intervening sequence of 12 bases. The CDR3 regions of human TCRbeta chains were subjected to immunosequencing. Processing in the source paper ran as follows. Repertoire TCRs were checked for matches against a reference library of SARS-CoV-2-specific TCRs that had been generated using the MIRA antigen-specificity platform. Breadth was defined as the fraction of unique TCRs that were SARS-CoV-2-associated, and depth was defined as the fraction of total T cells that were SARS-CoV-2-associated. Each spike-specific TCR was assigned to its reactive spike region and to a CD4 or CD8 class using the MIRA data. Log10-transformed breadth and depth values were compared by one-way ANOVA with Sidak's multiple comparisons tests. TCRdb took over this immuneACCESS table, retaining in-frame rearrangements with V and J assigned. Such tables are incomplete; in checked studies, under half of the missing clones stem from an unresolved V gene, and the remainder is unexplained. The V and J calls and clone size were taken over from that table, and D and trimming were inferred from the DNA. For this sample the table gives tens of thousands of clones, of which about nine tenths were detected only once. Roughly a quarter of the sample belongs to the ten largest clones.

The study at large found these results: Participants were mostly white British, with more females than males. The authors suggested clonal diversity may have been underestimated. The whole spike protein was spanned by vaccine-associated CD4 TCRs, and dominant responses were seen in regions 160-218 and 743-854. Only five or six AZD1222 recipients were SARS-CoV-2 seropositive at baseline, limiting conclusions about previously exposed vaccinees. In the small 56-69-year group, the increase in depth fell short of significance, most likely because of low power. Because no samples from the day 14 peak response were available, repertoires could be characterized only after the peak T cell response. After two AZD1222 doses, both the breadth and the depth of spike-specific TCRs were significantly higher than at day 0 and than in MenACWY recipients. Epitopes outside the regions mutated in the B.1.351 and B.1.1.7 variants were reportedly recognized by nearly half of the unique spike-specific TCRs.

According to the study, the label for this sample's time point signals: baseline before first vaccination. The vaccinee samples were drawn from two UK trials, COV001 and COV002, one of which was a single-blind randomized controlled phase 2/3 trial testing AZD1222 (ChAdOx1 nCoV-19) in healthy adults. Trial participant PBMC samples were collected at day 0 and day 28 after the second dose for TCRbeta chain sequencing. About this clone: Which antigen it targets is not known. Per-nucleotide qualities are absent, and no much larger clonotype sits a single base away.

This receptor was obtained from an adult in good health. The specimen comprised peripheral blood, sampled on day 0 of AZD1222 vaccination. The rearrangement joined TRBV10-2 to TRBJ2-3; possibly the D gene is TRBD1, per 5 matching bases. The CDR3 amino acid sequence is: CASVRGGSTDTQYF. The nucleotide sequence reads TGCGCCAGCGTTAGGGGCGGAAGCACAGATACGCAGTATTTT.